Following are 20 T cell receptor beta chains from one sample sequenced in a study of blood T cell repertoires in COVID-19. TCRdb's copy holds only in-frame clones and misses some; the assay was immunoSEQ multiplex PCR. Of about 110,000 clones detected, about three quarters appear once; the ten largest clones hold more than 4%. Sequencing was done on a sample of peripheral blood. The receptors originated from a man aged 70 or older with acute or convalescent COVID-19.

V gene TRBV7-2 combines with J gene TRBJ1-1, with D possibly matching TRBD1 (5 bases). Germline V gene sequence: CDR1 SGHTA, CDR2 FQGNSA. V was pared by 5 bases and J by 0 bases, with 13 bases between. The CDR3 runs 15 residues. The CDR3 DNA follows: TGTGCCAGCAGCCTCCGTCAGGGCATGAACACTGAAGCTTTCTTT. Amino acid sequence: CASSLRQGMNTEAFF.

The chain has TRBV6-5 and TRBJ1-6, with TRBD1 matching 8 bases. This CDR3 is built from 14 residues. Germline V gene lookup returns CDR1 MNHEY and CDR2 SVGAGI. After removal of 4 bases from V and 7 bases from J, the junction contained 3 bases not matched to a gene. The CDR3, as DNA: TGTGCCAGCAGTTGGCGACAGGGGAATTCACCCCTCCACTTT. It is translated as CASSWRQGNSPLHF.

This chain joins TRBV6-1 and TRBJ1-4; 8 bases match TRBD1. CDR1 and CDR2 (germline): MNHNS, SASEGT. V gave up 2 bases and J gave up 7 bases; unmatched junction bases: 9. CDR3 length equals 16 residues. CDR3 sequence reads: CASSESWRRGLEKLFF. The CDR3 DNA reads TGTGCCAGCAGTGAATCATGGCGCAGGGGGCTTGAAAAACTGTTTTTT.

The gene calls are TRBV12-5 and TRBJ2-3, with D perhaps matching TRBD2 (5 bases). V was clipped by 4 bases and J by 9 bases, with 20 bases between them. Germline lookup yields CDR1 LGHNT and CDR2 FRNRAP. The CDR3 has 15 amino acids. DNA for the CDR3: TGTGCTAGTGGTTCACCCCCCCTCGGACTGCAGACGCAGTATTTT. This sequence encodes CASGSPPLGLQTQYF.

The rearrangement joins TRBV5-1 to TRBJ1-4; D unclear. Germline V gives CDR1 SGHRS, CDR2 YFSETQ. This CDR3 comprises 14 residues. V shed 0 bases and J shed 5 bases, with 8 bases lying between them. CDR3 DNA sequence: TGCGCCAGCAGCTTGGCCGACGGGAATGAAAAACTGTTTTTT. Residues: CASSLADGNEKLFF.

The table lists this clone with a few counts. This chain connects TRBV25-1 to TRBJ1-4, with 9 bases aligning to TRBD1. Trimming took 6 bases from V and 7 from J; bases not matched to a gene: 6. The CDR3 runs to 14 residues. Germline V gives CDR1 MGHDK, CDR2 SYGVNS. CDR3 amino acids: CASRKGQGGEKLFF. CDR3 in DNA: TGTGCCAGCAGAAAGGGACAGGGAGGTGAAAAACTGTTTTTT.

The chain combines TRBV10-3 with TRBJ2-1; 10 bases fit TRBD2. This CDR3 has 15 residues. V was pared by 5 bases and J by 4 bases, with 5 bases of the junction left unmatched. Germline CDR1 and CDR2: ENHRY and SYGVKD. DNA for the CDR3: TGTGCCATCAGTTCCTCTAGCGGGGGATACAATGAGCAGTTCTTC. Residues: CAISSSSGGYNEQFF.

This clone was seen more than once but under ten times. This chain uses TRBV7-9 with TRBJ1-5; D is perhaps TRBD1 (6 bases). CDR3 length equals 16 residues. V was trimmed by 5 bases and J by 0 bases, leaving 14 bases between them. Per the germline V gene, CDR1 is SEHNR and CDR2 is FQNEAQ (reference sequence). The CDR3 loop is CASSAEQGFSNQPQHF. CDR3 nucleotide sequence: TGTGCCAGCAGCGCAGAACAGGGTTTTAGCAATCAGCCCCAGCATTTT.

This rearrangement joins TRBV10-3 to TRBJ2-1; D may be TRBD1 (6 bases). With 0 bases removed from V and 5 bases from J, the gap between germline ends came to 8 bases. CDR3 length equals 14 residues. In germline, CDR1 is ENHRY, CDR2 SYGVKD. CDR3 loop: CAISESGTNNEQFF. For the CDR3, the DNA is TGTGCCATCAGTGAGTCGGGGACAAACAATGAGCAGTTCTTC.

This clone occurred a few times. The V call is TRBV6-5, the J call TRBJ1-2; 8 nucleotides align to TRBD1. The CDR3 consists of 15 residues. Germline V gives CDR1 MNHEY, CDR2 SVGAGI. V shed 7 bases and J 7 bases; nucleotides not matched to a gene: 14. The CDR3 DNA is TGTGCCAGCACCAAGGAGCAGGGGGCTGGAGGTGGCTACACCTTC. This encodes CASTKEQGAGGGYTF.

This chain links TRBV7-3 with TRBJ2-3; 8 bases are shared with TRBD2. Germline V CDR1 and CDR2: SGHTA, FQGTGA. The trim removed 4 bases at V and 5 bases at J, leaving 8 bases unmatched. The CDR3 consists of 15 residues. Here the CDR3 reads CASSSGGPLKDTQYF. DNA of the CDR3: TGTGCCAGCAGCTCGGGGGGGCCTCTGAAAGATACGCAGTATTTT.

The rearrangement uses TRBV6-1 and TRBJ1-2; no definite D call. This CDR3 spans 15 amino acids. Germline V gene sequence: CDR1 MNHNS, CDR2 SASEGT. Trimming took 0 bases from V and 0 from J, leaving 8 bases between them. The CDR3 nucleotides read TGTGCCAGCAGTGAAGCGAACACAGCTAACTATGGCTACACCTTC. Amino acids: CASSEANTANYGYTF.

In nucleotides, the CDR3 is TGTGCCAGCAGCGTGACAGGGGGCACAGATACGCAGTATTTT. Amino acids: CASSVTGGTDTQYF. The gene calls are TRBV5-4 and TRBJ2-3; TRBD1 aligns across 8 bases. The CDR3 has 14 residues. Trimming removed 4 bases from V and 1 base from J; junction bases left unmatched: 2. CDR1 is SGHNT and CDR2 is YYREEE in the germline V gene (reference sequence).

This chain connects TRBV19 to TRBJ1-1; D call uncertain. The CDR3 runs to 13 residues. CDR1 is LNHDA, CDR2 SQIVND, per germline (reference sequence). Trimming removed 8 bases at V and 6 bases at J, with 16 bases between. CDR3 in DNA: TGTGCCAGTCAAGCTACGGGGTACGCTGAAGCTTTCTTT. This codes for CASQATGYAEAFF.

The rearrangement joins TRBV19 to TRBJ1-4; 7 bases match TRBD1. Germline assignment: CDR1 LNHDA and CDR2 SQIVND (reference sequence). V lost 7 bases, J lost 2 bases, and 4 bases stayed unmatched. This CDR3 region has 14 residues. The CDR3: CASTNRGTNEKLFF. The CDR3 DNA sequence: TGTGCCAGTACAAACAGGGGCACTAATGAAAAACTGTTTTTT.

Notes on this clone: Other DNA sequences in this sample translate to the same CDR3. V and J are TRBV6-5 and TRBJ1-2; D not certain. The CDR3 spans 14 residues. V shed 2 bases and J shed 5 bases, with 12 bases lying between them. CDR1 is MNHEY, CDR2 SVGAGI, per germline. CDR3 sequence reads: CASSYGGLSYGYTF. The CDR3 nucleotides are TGTGCCAGCAGTTACGGAGGGCTCTCGTATGGCTACACCTTC.

The rearrangement joins TRBV7-8 to TRBJ2-3, with 9 bases fitting TRBD2. The length of the CDR3 is 18 residues. V dropped 8 bases and J dropped 0; count of bases not matched to a gene: 15. Per germline, CDR1 SGHVS and CDR2 FQNEAQ. CDR3 in DNA: TGTGCCAGCGCACGGGGGCGGTCTAGCGGGGCTAGCACAGATACGCAGTATTTT. Translation gives CASARGRSSGASTDTQYF.

This clone was found a few times. This chain links TRBV6-5 with TRBJ1-1, with TRBD1 identical over 9 bases. The trim removed 6 bases at V and 7 bases at J, leaving 0 bases unmatched. The length of the CDR3 is 11 residues. The germline V gene encodes CDR1 MNHEY and CDR2 SVGAGI. DNA for the CDR3: TGTGCCAGCAGGGACAGGGGTGAAGCTTTCTTT. This sequence encodes CASRDRGEAFF.

The genes are TRBV5-4 and TRBJ1-4, with TRBD1 matching over 12 bases. The CDR3 extends over 17 amino acids. Germline CDR1 SGHNT, CDR2 YYREEE (reference sequence). V lost 0 bases and J lost 3; bases outside the gene matches: 3. The CDR3 here is CASSLGGQGAPNEKLFF. In DNA, the CDR3 is TGTGCCAGCAGCTTGGGGGGACAGGGGGCGCCTAATGAAAAACTGTTTTTT.

The rearrangement uses TRBV7-2 and TRBJ2-5; tentative D call: TRBD2 (5 bases). This CDR3 comprises 15 residues. Trimming shortened V by 5 bases and J by 2 bases, and 15 bases separated the two germline ends. Germline CDR1 and CDR2: SGHTA and FQGNSA. This chain's CDR3 is CASSPSSRPQETQYF. For the CDR3, the DNA is TGTGCCAGCAGCCCTAGCAGTCGTCCACAAGAGACCCAGTACTTC. The full variable domain, in which reference TRBV7-2 and TRBJ2-5 provide the parts outside the CDR3, is GAGVSQSPSNKVTEKGKDVELRCDPISGHTALYWYRQSLGQGLEFLIYFQGNSAPDKSGLPSDRFSAERTGGSVSTLTIQRTQQEDSAVYLCASSPSSRPQETQYFGPGTRLLVL.